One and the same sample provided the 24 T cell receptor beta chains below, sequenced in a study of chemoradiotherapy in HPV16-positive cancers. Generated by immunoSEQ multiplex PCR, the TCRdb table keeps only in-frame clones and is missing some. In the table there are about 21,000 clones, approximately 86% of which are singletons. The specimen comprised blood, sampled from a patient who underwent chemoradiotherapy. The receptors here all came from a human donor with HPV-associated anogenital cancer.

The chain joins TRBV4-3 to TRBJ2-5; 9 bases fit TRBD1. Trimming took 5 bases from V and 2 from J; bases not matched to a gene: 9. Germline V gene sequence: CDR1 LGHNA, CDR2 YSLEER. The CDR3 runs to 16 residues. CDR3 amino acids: CASSSGTGSPQETQYF. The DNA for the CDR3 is TGCGCCAGCAGCTCCGGGACAGGGAGTCCACAAGAGACCCAGTACTTC.

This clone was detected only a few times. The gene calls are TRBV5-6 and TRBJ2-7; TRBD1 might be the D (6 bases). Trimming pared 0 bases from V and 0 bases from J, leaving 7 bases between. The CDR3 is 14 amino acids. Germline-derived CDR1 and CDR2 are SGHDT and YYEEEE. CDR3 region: CASSLGTASYEQYF. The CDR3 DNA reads TGTGCCAGCAGCTTGGGGACAGCCTCCTACGAGCAGTACTTC.

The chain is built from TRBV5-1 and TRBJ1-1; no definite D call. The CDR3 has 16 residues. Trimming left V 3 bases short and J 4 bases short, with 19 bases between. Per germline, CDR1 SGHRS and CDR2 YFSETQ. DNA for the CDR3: TGCGCCAGCAGCTCGGACGGCGGTCCCATGAGCACTGAAGCTTTCTTT. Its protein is CASSSDGGPMSTEAFF.

The CDR3 loop reads CASSAPRQGAMIDTQYF. The DNA for the CDR3 is TGCGCCAGCAGCGCCCCTCGACAGGGGGCGATGATAGATACGCAGTATTTT. The chain has TRBV5-1 and TRBJ2-3; TRBD1 aligns across 10 bases. Per the germline V gene, CDR1 is SGHRS and CDR2 is YFSETQ. V dropped 4 bases and J dropped 5; count of bases not matched to a gene: 13. This CDR3 is built from 17 residues.

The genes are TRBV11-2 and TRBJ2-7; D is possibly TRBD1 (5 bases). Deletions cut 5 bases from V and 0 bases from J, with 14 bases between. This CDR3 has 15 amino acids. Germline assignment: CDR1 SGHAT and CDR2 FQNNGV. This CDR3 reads CASSPYEDSSYEQYF. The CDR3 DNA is TGTGCCAGCAGCCCTTACGAAGACAGCTCCTACGAGCAGTACTTC.

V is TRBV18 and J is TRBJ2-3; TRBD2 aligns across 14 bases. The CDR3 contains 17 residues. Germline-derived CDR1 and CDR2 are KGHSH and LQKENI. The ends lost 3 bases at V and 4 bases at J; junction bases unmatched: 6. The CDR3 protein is CASSPGLAGVGPDTQYF. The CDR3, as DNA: TGTGCCAGCTCACCGGGACTAGCGGGGGTGGGCCCAGATACGCAGTATTTT.

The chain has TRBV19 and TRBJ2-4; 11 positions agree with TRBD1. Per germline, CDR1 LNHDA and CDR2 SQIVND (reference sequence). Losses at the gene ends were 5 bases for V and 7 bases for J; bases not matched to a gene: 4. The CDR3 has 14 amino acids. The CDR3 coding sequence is TGTGCCAGTAGTCTCGGGACAGGGGGGAACATTCAGTACTTC. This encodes CASSLGTGGNIQYF. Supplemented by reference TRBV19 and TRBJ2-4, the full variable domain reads DGGITQSPKYLFRKEGQNVTLSCEQNLNHDAMYWYRQDPGQGLRLIYYSQIVNDFQKGDIAEGYSVSREKKESFPLTVTSAQKNPTAFYLCASSLGTGGNIQYFGAGTRLSVL.

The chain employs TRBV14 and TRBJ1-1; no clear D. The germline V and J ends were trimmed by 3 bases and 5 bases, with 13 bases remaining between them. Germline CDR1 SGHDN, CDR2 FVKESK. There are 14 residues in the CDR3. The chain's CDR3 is CASSHWAPPTEAFF. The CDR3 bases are TGTGCCAGCAGCCACTGGGCCCCCCCTACTGAAGCTTTCTTT. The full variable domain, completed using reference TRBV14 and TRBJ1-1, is EAGVTQFPSHSVIEKGQTVTLRCDPISGHDNLYWYRRVMGKEIKFLLHFVKESKQDESGMPNNRFLAERTGGTYSTLKVQPAELEDSGVYFCASSHWAPPTEAFFGQGTRLTVV.

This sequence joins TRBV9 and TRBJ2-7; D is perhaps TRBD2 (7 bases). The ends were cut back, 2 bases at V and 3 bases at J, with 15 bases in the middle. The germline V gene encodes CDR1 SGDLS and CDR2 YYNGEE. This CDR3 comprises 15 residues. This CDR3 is CASSVDGGRDYEQYF. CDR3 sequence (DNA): TGTGCCAGCAGCGTCGACGGGGGGCGGGACTACGAGCAGTACTTC.

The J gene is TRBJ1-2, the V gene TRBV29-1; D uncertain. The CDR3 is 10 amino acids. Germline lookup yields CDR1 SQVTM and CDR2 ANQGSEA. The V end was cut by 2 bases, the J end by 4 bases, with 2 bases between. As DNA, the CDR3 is TGCAGCGTTGAAAGCTATGGCTACACCTTC. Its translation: CSVESYGYTF.

The CDR3 loop is CASSSTGSSYEQYF. Written as DNA, the CDR3 is TGTGCCAGCAGCTCGACAGGAAGCTCCTACGAGCAGTACTTC. The V call is TRBV7-2, the J call TRBJ2-7; tentative D call: TRBD1 (6 bases). V was trimmed by 4 bases and J by 0 bases, leaving 10 bases between them. CDR1 and CDR2 from the germline V gene are SGHTA and FQGNSA. The CDR3 totals 14 residues.

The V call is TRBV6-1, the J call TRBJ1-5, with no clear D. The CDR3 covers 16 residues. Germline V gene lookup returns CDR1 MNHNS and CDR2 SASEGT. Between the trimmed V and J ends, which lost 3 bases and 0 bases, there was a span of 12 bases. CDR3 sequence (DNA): TGTGCCAGCAGTGAGTGGGCCGTTTATAGCAATCAGCCCCAGCATTTT. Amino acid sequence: CASSEWAVYSNQPQHF.

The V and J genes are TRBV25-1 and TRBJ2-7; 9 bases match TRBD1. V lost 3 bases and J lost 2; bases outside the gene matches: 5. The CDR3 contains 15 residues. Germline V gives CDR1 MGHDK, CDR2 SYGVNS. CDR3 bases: TGTGCCAGCAGTGAGGTGCGGGACAGGGCCTACGAGCAGTACTTC. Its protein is CASSEVRDRAYEQYF.

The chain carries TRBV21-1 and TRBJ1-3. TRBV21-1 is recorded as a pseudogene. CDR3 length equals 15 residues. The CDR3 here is CASSKRGGGRNTIYF. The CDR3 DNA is TGTGCCAGCAGCAAAAGGGGTGGGGGGAGAAACACCATATATTTT.

CDR3 sequence: CASSQDPSPGANVLTF. CDR3 DNA sequence: TGCGCCAGCAGCCAAGATCCCAGTCCTGGGGCCAACGTCCTGACTTTC. The genes are TRBV4-3 and TRBJ2-6; D gene unclear. The CDR3 runs to 16 residues. Germline-derived CDR1 and CDR2 are LGHNA and YSLEER. V gave up 0 bases and J gave up 2 bases, with 8 bases separating them.

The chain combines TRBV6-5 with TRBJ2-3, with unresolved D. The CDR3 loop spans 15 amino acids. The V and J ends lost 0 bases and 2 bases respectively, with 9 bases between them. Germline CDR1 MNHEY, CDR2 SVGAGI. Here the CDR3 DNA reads TGTGCCAGCAGTTACTCTGCTGTTGACACAGATACGCAGTATTTT. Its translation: CASSYSAVDTDTQYF.

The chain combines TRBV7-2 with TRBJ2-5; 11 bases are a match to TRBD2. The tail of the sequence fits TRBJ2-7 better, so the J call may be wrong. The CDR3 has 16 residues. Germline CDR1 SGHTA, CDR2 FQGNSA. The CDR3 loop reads CASSLVAGGMSYEQYF. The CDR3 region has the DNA TGTGCCAGCAGCTTAGTAGCGGGAGGGATGTCCTACGAGCAGTACTTC.

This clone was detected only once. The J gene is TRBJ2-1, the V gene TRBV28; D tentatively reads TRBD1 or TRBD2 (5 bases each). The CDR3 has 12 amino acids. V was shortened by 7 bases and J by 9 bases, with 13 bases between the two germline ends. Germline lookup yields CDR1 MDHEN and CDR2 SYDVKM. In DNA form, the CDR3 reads TGTGCCAGCAAACGAGGGGTTGCTGAGCAGTTCTTC. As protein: CASKRGVAEQFF.

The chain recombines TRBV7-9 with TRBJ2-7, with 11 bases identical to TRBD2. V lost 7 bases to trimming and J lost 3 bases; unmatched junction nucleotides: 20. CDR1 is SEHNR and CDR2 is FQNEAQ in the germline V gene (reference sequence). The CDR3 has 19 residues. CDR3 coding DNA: TGTGCCAGCACCCGAGCAGGGAGTGGGACTAGCGGTACCCGCTACGAGCAGTACTTC. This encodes CASTRAGSGTSGTRYEQYF.

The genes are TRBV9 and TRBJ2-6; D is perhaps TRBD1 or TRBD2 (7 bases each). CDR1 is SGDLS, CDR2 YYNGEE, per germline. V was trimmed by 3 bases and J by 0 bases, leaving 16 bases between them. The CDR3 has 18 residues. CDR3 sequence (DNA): TGTGCCAGCAGCGCCGGGGGGACAGCCCTCTCTGGGGCCAACGTCCTGACTTTC. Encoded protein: CASSAGGTALSGANVLTF.

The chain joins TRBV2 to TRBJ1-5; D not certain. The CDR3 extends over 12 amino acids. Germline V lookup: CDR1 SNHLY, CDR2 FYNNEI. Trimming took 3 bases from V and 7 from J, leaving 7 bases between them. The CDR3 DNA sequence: TGTGCCAGCAGTGACGAGTACCAGCCCCAGCATTTT. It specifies CASSDEYQPQHF.

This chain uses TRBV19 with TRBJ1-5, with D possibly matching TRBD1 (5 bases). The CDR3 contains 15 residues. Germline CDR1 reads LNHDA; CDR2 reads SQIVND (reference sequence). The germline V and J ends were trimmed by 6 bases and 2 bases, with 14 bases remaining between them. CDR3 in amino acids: CASRGHQGGNQPQHF. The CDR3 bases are TGTGCCAGTAGGGGGCACCAGGGTGGCAATCAGCCCCAGCATTTT.

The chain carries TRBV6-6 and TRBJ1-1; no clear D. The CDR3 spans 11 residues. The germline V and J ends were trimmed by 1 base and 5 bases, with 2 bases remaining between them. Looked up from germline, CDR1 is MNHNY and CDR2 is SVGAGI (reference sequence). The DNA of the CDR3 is TGTGCCAGCAGTTACTTAACTGAAGCTTTCTTT. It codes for CASSYLTEAFF.

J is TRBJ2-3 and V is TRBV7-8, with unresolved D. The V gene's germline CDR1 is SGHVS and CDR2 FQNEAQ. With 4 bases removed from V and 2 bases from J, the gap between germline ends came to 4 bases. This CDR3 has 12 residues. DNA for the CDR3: TGTGCCAGCAGCTCTTTCACAGATACGCAGTATTTT. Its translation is CASSSFTDTQYF.